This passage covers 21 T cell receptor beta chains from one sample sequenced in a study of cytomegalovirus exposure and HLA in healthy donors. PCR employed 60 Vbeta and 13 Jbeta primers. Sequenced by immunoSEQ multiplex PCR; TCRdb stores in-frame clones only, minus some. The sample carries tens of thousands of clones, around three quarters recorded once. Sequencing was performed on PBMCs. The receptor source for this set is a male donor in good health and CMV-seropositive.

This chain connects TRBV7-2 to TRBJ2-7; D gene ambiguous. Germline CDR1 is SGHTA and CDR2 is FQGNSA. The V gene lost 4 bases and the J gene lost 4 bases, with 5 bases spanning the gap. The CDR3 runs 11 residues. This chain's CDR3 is CASSSLYEQYF. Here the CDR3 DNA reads TGTGCCAGCAGCTCCCTATACGAGCAGTACTTC.

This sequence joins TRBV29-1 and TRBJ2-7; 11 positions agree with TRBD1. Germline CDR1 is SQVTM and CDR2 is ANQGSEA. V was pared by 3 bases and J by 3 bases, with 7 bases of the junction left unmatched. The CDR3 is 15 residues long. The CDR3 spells CSVEDRGTGGYEQYF. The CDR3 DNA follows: TGCAGCGTTGAGGACAGGGGGACAGGGGGCTACGAGCAGTACTTC.

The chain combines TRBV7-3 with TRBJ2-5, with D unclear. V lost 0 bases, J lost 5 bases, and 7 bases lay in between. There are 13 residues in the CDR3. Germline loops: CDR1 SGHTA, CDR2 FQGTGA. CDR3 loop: CASSLTFRETQYF. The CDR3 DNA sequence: TGTGCCAGCAGCTTAACGTTTCGGGAGACCCAGTACTTC. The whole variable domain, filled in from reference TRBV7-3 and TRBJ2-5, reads GAGVSQTPSNKVTEKGKYVELRCDPISGHTALYWYRQSLGQGPEFLIYFQGTGAADDSGLPNDRFFAVRPEGSVSTLKIQRTERGDSAVYLCASSLTFRETQYFGPGTRLLVL.

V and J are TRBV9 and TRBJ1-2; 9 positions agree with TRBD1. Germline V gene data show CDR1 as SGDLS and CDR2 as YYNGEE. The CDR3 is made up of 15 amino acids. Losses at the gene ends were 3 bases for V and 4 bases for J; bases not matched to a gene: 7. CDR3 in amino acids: CASSAQGALGYGYTF. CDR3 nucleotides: TGTGCCAGCAGCGCACAGGGGGCGCTAGGCTATGGCTACACCTTC.

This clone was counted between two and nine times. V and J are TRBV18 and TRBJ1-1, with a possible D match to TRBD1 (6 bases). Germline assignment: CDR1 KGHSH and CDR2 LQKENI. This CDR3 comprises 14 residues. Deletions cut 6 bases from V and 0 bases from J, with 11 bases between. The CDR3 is CASSLQGLNTEAFF. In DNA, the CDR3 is TGTGCCAGCTCTCTACAGGGTTTGAACACTGAAGCTTTCTTT.

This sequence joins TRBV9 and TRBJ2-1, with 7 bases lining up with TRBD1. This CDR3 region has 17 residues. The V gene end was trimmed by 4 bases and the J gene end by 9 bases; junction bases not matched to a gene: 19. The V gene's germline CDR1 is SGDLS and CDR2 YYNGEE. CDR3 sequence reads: CASSPTIGGVGFPEQFF. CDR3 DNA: TGTGCCAGCAGCCCTACGATAGGGGGCGTAGGTTTTCCTGAGCAGTTCTTC.

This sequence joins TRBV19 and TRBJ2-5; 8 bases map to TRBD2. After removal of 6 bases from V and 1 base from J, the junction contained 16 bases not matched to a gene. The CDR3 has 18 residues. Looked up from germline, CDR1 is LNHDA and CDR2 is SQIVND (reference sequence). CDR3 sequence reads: CASSTKMQLAATQETQYF. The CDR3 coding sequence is TGTGCCAGTAGCACAAAGATGCAACTAGCGGCGACCCAAGAGACCCAGTACTTC.

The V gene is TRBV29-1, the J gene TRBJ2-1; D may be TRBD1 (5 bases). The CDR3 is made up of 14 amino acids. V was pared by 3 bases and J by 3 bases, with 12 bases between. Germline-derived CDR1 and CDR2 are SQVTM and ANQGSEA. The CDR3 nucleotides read TGCAGCGTTGAGTGGCAGGGAAACTACAATGAGCAGTTCTTC. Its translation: CSVEWQGNYNEQFF.

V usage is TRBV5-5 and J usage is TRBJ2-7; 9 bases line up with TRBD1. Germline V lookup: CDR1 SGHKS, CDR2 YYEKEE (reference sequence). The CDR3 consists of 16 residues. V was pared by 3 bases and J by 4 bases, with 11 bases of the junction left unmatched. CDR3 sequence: CASSWNGGTGSYEQYF. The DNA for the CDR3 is TGTGCCAGCAGCTGGAATGGTGGGACAGGGTCTTACGAGCAGTACTTC.

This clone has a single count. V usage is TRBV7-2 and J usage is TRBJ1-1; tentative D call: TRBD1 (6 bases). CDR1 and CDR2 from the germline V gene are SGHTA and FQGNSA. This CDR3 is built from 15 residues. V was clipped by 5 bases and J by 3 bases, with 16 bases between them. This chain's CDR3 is CASSPTSQGYTEAFF. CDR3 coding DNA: TGTGCCAGCAGCCCCACGAGTCAGGGGTACACTGAAGCTTTCTTT.

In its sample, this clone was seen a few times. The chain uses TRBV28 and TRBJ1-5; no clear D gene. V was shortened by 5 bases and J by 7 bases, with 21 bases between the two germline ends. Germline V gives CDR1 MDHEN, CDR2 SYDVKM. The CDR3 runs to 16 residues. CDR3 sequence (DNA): TGTGCCAGCAGTACCCCTGGTGGGCCCGGGATACAGCCCCAGCATTTT. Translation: CASSTPGGPGIQPQHF.

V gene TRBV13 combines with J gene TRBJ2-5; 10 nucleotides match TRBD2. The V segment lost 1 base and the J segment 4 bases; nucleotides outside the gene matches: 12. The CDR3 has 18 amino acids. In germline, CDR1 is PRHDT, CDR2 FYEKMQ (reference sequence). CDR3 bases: TGTGCCAGCAGCTTAGTGGGAAACGAGCGGGAGGGCCTAGAGACCCAGTACTTC. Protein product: CASSLVGNEREGLETQYF.

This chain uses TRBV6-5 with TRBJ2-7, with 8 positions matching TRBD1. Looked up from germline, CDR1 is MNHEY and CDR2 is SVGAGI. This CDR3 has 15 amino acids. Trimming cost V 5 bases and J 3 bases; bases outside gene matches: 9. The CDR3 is CASSPSGTGIYEQYF. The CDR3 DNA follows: TGTGCCAGCAGTCCCTCCGGGACAGGTATCTACGAGCAGTACTTC.

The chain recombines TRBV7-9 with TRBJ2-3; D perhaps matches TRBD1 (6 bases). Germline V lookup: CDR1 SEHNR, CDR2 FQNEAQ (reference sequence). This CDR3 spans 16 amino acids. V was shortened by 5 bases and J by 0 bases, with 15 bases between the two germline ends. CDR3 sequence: CASSPTDSESTDTQYF. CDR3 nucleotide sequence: TGTGCCAGCAGCCCTACGGACAGCGAAAGCACAGATACGCAGTATTTT.

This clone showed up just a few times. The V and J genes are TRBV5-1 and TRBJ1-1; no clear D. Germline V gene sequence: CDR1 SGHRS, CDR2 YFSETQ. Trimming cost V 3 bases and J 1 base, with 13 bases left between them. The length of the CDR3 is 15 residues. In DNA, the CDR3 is TGCGCCAGCAGCTCAAGAACCGCGGGGAACACTGAAGCTTTCTTT. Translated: CASSSRTAGNTEAFF.

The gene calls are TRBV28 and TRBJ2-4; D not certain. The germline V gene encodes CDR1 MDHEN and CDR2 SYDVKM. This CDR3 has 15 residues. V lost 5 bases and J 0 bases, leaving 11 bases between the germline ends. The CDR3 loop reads CASSILTLAKNIQYF. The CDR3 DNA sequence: TGTGCCAGCAGTATATTGACTTTAGCCAAAAACATTCAGTACTTC.

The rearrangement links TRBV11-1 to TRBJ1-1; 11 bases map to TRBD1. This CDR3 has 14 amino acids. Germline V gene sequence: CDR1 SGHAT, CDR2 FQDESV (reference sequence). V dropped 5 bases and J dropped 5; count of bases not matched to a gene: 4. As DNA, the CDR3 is TGTGCCAGCAGCCGGACAGGGGGCGGAACTGAAGCTTTCTTT. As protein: CASSRTGGGTEAFF. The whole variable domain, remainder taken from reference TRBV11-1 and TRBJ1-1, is EAEVAQSPRYKITEKSQAVAFWCDPISGHATLYWYRQILGQGPELLVQFQDESVVDDSQLPKDRFSAERLKGVDSTLKIQPAELGDSAMYLCASSRTGGGTEAFFGQGTRLTVV.

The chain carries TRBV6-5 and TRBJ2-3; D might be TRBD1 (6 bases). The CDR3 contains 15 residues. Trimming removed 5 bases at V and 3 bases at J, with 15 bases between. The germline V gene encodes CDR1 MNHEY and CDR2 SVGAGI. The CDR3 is CASSQQGKVTDTQYF. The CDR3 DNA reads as TGTGCCAGCAGTCAACAGGGAAAGGTGACAGATACGCAGTATTTT.

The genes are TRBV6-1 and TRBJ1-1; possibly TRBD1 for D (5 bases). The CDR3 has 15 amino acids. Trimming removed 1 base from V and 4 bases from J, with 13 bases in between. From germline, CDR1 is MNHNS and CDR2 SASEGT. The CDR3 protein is CASSEVVGLGTEAFF. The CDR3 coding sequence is TGTGCCAGCAGTGAAGTGGTGGGGCTAGGCACTGAAGCTTTCTTT.

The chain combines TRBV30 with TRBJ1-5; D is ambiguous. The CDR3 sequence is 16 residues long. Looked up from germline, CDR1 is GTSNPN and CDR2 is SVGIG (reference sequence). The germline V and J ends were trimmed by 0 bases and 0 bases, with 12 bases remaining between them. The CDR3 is CAWSVRVGVSNQPQHF. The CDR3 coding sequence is TGTGCCTGGAGTGTACGGGTTGGAGTTAGCAATCAGCCCCAGCATTTT.

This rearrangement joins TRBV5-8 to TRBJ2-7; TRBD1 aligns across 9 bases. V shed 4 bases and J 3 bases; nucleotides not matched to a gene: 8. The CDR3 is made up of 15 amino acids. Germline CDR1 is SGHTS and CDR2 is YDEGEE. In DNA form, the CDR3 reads TGTGCCAGCAGCAGCGGGACAGGGTCGGTCTACGAGCAGTACTTC. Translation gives CASSSGTGSVYEQYF.